The 2 T cell receptor beta chains below all came from one sample that was sequenced in a study of technical replicates of blood from several donors. Here immunoSEQ multiplex PCR was the method, and the copy in TCRdb shows in-frame clones only, minus some. This sample yields 65,000 to 80,000 clones, of which around 96% are seen a single time; roughly 0.34% belongs to the top ten. Sequenced: T cells isolated from PBMCs. The receptor set was obtained from a human donor in good health.

This sequence joins TRBV4-3 and TRBJ2-1, with D tentatively TRBD2 (6 bases). Trimming shortened V by 0 bases and J by 7 bases, and 19 bases separated the two germline ends. The CDR3 spans 17 residues. Germline CDR1 and CDR2: LGHNA and YSLEER. The CDR3 region is CASSQDLASEEWNEQFF. CDR3 in DNA: TGCGCCAGCAGCCAAGATCTCGCTAGCGAGGAGTGGAATGAGCAGTTCTTC.

V usage is TRBV9 and J usage is TRBJ2-1, with 8 bases identical to TRBD1. This CDR3 comprises 17 residues. J was trimmed by 4 bases and V by 4 bases; bases with no gene match: 13. CDR1 SGDLS and CDR2 YYNGEE come from the germline V gene. This CDR3 reads CASSPPGGTGIYNEQFF. In DNA, the CDR3 is TGTGCCAGCAGCCCCCCTGGAGGGACAGGAATTTACAATGAGCAGTTCTTC.